This T cell receptor beta chain was sequenced in a study of blood T cells in healthy people across ages. With a J-beta primer mix and a sample-barcoded 5' primer, a second PCR ran roughly 6 to 11 cycles. TCRdb reprocessed the 5' RACE reads via MiXCR and lists one record per CDR3 protein. The sample gives about 1.8 million distinct CDR3 sequences, roughly 52% of which show up once; roughly 2% is in the top ten. This clonotype was detected only once. Sample: blood. This receptor was taken from a woman aged 40 to 55 in good health.

As DNA, the CDR3 is TGTGCCAGTAGTATCCTTCTACAGGGCTCTGGCTACACCTTC. This translates into CASSILLQGSGYTF. The chain joins TRBV19 to TRBJ1-2; a weak D match, TRBD1 (6 bases). V was clipped by 3 bases and J by 7 bases, with 15 bases between them. Germline-derived CDR1 and CDR2 are LNHDA and SQIVND (reference sequence). The CDR3 length is 14 residues.